The 27 T cell receptor beta chains below were found in one sample sequenced in a study of regulatory T cells in long-lasting Graves disease. Regarding time point: persistent/refractory GD, antithyroid drugs over 5 years with positive TRAb. From PBMCs, RNA was extracted and then used to make the TCR library. CDR3 regions were amplified by Arm-PCR using iRepertoire HTBI primers to build TCR beta libraries. TCRdb ran MiXCR on the multiplex PCR reads and lists one entry per CDR3 protein. This table has a few hundred thousand distinct CDR3 sequences, approximately 25% appearing once. Material: peripheral blood mononuclear cells (PBMCs), obtained when the disease was refractory, from a patient treated with antithyroid drugs. These receptors originate from a woman aged 40 to 55 with Graves disease.

This clonotype has more than one count but fewer than ten. This chain uses TRBV6-1 with TRBJ2-7, with 15 bases aligning to TRBD2. This CDR3 is built from 22 residues. The J segment lost 0 bases and the V segment lost 9 bases, leaving 24 bases of the junction unmatched. Germline CDR1 MNHNS, CDR2 SASEGT. The DNA of the CDR3 is TGTGCCAGTTTCGGGCCGGGACTAGCGGGAGGTGGGCCTGTGTTGGGCTCCTACGAGCAGTACTTC. Protein: CASFGPGLAGGGPVLGSYEQYF.

This clonotype was observed a few times. The chain recombines TRBV5-1 with TRBJ2-7, with D unclear. Trimming took off 7 bases at V and 3 bases at J, with 17 bases between the two ends. The CDR3 consists of 14 residues. Per the germline V gene, CDR1 is SGHRS and CDR2 is YFSETQ. For the CDR3, the DNA is TGCGCCAGCGGGGTTAGACCCGCGATCTACGAGCAGTACTTC. This translates into CASGVRPAIYEQYF.

In this sample, this clonotype turned up many times. This chain joins TRBV11-2 and TRBJ1-1; D is unresolved. This CDR3 region has 20 residues. Germline loops: CDR1 SGHAT, CDR2 FQNNGV. V lost 3 bases to trimming and J lost 1 base, with 27 bases between them. CDR3 nucleotides: TGTGCCAGCAGCTTTCTTTCGTTAGGAATGATACCCGTTGGGAACACTGAAGCTTTCTTT. This sequence encodes CASSFLSLGMIPVGNTEAFF. Combining the CDR3 with reference TRBV11-2 and TRBJ1-1 gives the whole variable domain EAGVAQSPRYKIIEKRQSVAFWCNPISGHATLYWYQQILGQGPKLLIQFQNNGVVDDSQLPKDRFSAERLKGVDSTLKIQPAKLEDSAVYLCASSFLSLGMIPVGNTEAFFGQGTRLTVV.

This clonotype is a singleton in its sample. One base away lies a much larger clone, so this may be a sequencing read error. The rearrangement links TRBV20-1 to TRBJ1-1; D uncertain. The CDR3 is 9 amino acids. V lost 5 bases to trimming and J lost 11 bases, with 9 bases between them. Per the germline V gene, CDR1 is DFQATT and CDR2 is SNEGSKA (reference sequence). The CDR3 DNA reads TGCAGTGCTCCCCCCGGGGCTTTCTTT. This encodes CSAPPGAFF.

This clonotype was picked up many times. The J gene is TRBJ2-7, the V gene TRBV28; unclear D gene. Germline lookup yields CDR1 MDHEN and CDR2 SYDVKM. This CDR3 region has 12 residues. V gave up 6 bases and J gave up 0 bases, with 6 bases separating them. CDR3 bases: TGTGCCAGCAGGAGCAACTCCTACGAGCAGTACTTC. It encodes CASRSNSYEQYF. The variable domain in full, with the rest retrieved from reference TRBV28 and TRBJ2-7, is DVKVTQSSRYLVKRTGEKVFLECVQDMDHENMFWYRQDPGLGLRLIYFSYDVKMKEKGDIPEGYSVSREKKERFSLILESASTNQTSMYLCASRSNSYEQYFGPGTRLTVT.

Comments on this clonotype: Just one base apart from a much larger clone, this may be a read error. This sequence joins TRBV6-5 and TRBJ1-6; 7 positions agree with TRBD1. The CDR3 covers 16 residues. Germline CDR1 and CDR2: MNHEY and SVGAGI. V gave up 2 bases and J gave up 9 bases; unmatched junction bases: 10. The CDR3 bases are TGTGCCAGCAGTTACAGCGGCAGGGGGTCCGGTTCACCCCTCCACTTT. This sequence encodes CASSYSGRGSGSPLHF.

In this sample, this clonotype turned up many times. The genes are TRBV20-1 and TRBJ2-7, with a tentative D call TRBD1 (6 bases). Per germline, CDR1 DFQATT and CDR2 SNEGSKA (reference sequence). Trimming removed 0 bases at V and 7 bases at J, with 16 bases between. This CDR3 has 14 amino acids. CDR3 sequence (DNA): TGCAGTGCTAGAGATCTCCCAGGGGTTGAAGAGCAGTACTTC. Translated, it gives CSARDLPGVEEQYF.

This clonotype has at least ten counts. This sequence joins TRBV28 and TRBJ2-5, with TRBD1 as a possible D gene (5 bases). Trimming cost V 6 bases and J 4 bases, with 21 bases left between them. Germline V gives CDR1 MDHEN, CDR2 SYDVKM. This CDR3 is 16 amino acids long. The DNA of the CDR3 is TGTGCCAGCAGCAGCCCTACCGTGACAGTTAGAGAGACCCAGTACTTC. It codes for CASSSPTVTVRETQYF.

The gene calls are TRBV7-9 and TRBJ2-7, with 8 bases aligning to TRBD2. The CDR3 runs 15 residues. Germline lookup yields CDR1 SEHNR and CDR2 FQNEAQ (reference sequence). After removal of 1 base from V and 1 base from J, the junction contained 3 bases not matched to a gene. CDR3 sequence (DNA): TGTGCCAGCAGCTTAGTTAGCGGGACTTCCTACGAGCAGTACTTC. It codes for CASSLVSGTSYEQYF.

A remark on this clonotype: A read error may account for a junction end that differs from germline. V usage is TRBV12-3 or TRBV12-4 and J usage is TRBJ2-2, with D unresolved. The CDR3 is made up of 13 amino acids. CDR3 sequence (DNA): TGTGCCAGCAAGGCTTCGAACAGCGGGGAGCTGTTTTTT. It is translated as CASKASNSGELFF.

The V gene is TRBV19, the J gene TRBJ2-2, with a weak D call TRBD1 (5 bases). The CDR3 spans 16 residues. V dropped 3 bases and J dropped 2 bases, with 13 bases sitting between them. Germline CDR1 and CDR2: LNHDA and SQIVND (reference sequence). The CDR3 nucleotides read TGTGCCAGTAGTATCCAGGGTTCGGGTAACACCGGGGAGCTGTTTTTT. Protein sequence: CASSIQGSGNTGELFF.

The chain has TRBV19 and TRBJ2-5; D remains ambiguous. Germline CDR1 LNHDA, CDR2 SQIVND (reference sequence). The V and J ends lost 7 bases and 0 bases respectively, with 9 bases between them. This CDR3 region has 13 residues. Here the CDR3 reads CASNSQDQETQYF. The CDR3 region has the DNA TGTGCCAGTAACAGCCAGGACCAAGAGACCCAGTACTTC.

The genes are TRBV15 and TRBJ1-2; the D gene is possibly TRBD1 (5 bases). V lost 0 bases and J lost 10, with 15 bases in between. The CDR3 is made up of 14 amino acids. Germline V lookup: CDR1 LNHNV, CDR2 YYDKDF (reference sequence). The CDR3, as DNA: TGTGCCACCAGCAGAGATCTGGGGACCCGGGTCTACACCTTC. This gives the protein CATSRDLGTRVYTF.

This clonotype came up a few times. The rearrangement uses TRBV9 and TRBJ2-6; D is uncertain. The CDR3 runs to 17 residues. V was clipped by 0 bases and J by 4 bases, with 14 bases between them. CDR1 is SGDLS and CDR2 is YYNGEE in the germline V gene. The CDR3 protein is CASSVVGFKAGANVLTF. CDR3 DNA: TGTGCCAGCAGCGTAGTGGGGTTCAAGGCCGGGGCCAACGTCCTGACTTTC.

The chain combines TRBV28 with TRBJ2-1, with 7 nucleotides matching TRBD1. V dropped 6 bases and J dropped 7; count of bases not matched to a gene: 9. This CDR3 region has 14 residues. Germline CDR1 reads MDHEN; CDR2 reads SYDVKM. CDR3 nucleotides: TGTGCCAGCAGAGCTCCCGGGACAGCAAATGAGCAGTTCTTC. Amino acid sequence: CASRAPGTANEQFF.

This clonotype was recorded a few times. V is TRBV29-1 and J is TRBJ2-7, with TRBD1 matching over 7 bases. The CDR3 is 12 residues long. The ends lost 6 bases at V and 5 bases at J; junction bases unmatched: 7. CDR1 and CDR2 from the germline V gene are SQVTM and ANQGSEA. CDR3 in DNA: TGCAGCGTCCTACAGGGGTCGGACGAGCAGTACTTC. Translation: CSVLQGSDEQYF.

The rearrangement joins TRBV29-1 to TRBJ1-4; possible D gene TRBD1, 6 bases. The CDR3 covers 13 residues. From germline, CDR1 is SQVTM and CDR2 ANQGSEA. V was cut by 7 bases and J by 6 bases, with 15 bases left in between. The CDR3 sequence is CSGGGGSDEKLFF. CDR3 sequence (DNA): TGCAGCGGGGGAGGGGGGTCAGATGAAAAACTGTTTTTT.

There are a few counts of this clonotype. The chain recombines TRBV29-1 with TRBJ2-2; D gene unclear. Germline V gives CDR1 SQVTM, CDR2 ANQGSEA. The CDR3 spans 13 residues. The V end lost 8 bases, the J end lost 2 bases, and 12 bases lay between the germline ends. CDR3 amino acids: CSFLRPNTGELFF. CDR3 nucleotides: TGCAGCTTTCTAAGACCAAACACCGGGGAGCTGTTTTTT.

V usage is TRBV11-2 and J usage is TRBJ2-7; 7 positions agree with TRBD2. CDR3 length equals 15 residues. Germline V gene sequence: CDR1 SGHAT, CDR2 FQNNGV. J was trimmed by 4 bases and V by 2 bases; bases with no gene match: 8. CDR3 protein: CASSLPAGVTYEQYF. The CDR3 nucleotides read TGTGCCAGCAGCTTACCGGCGGGAGTAACATACGAGCAGTACTTC. Complete variable domain (other parts from reference TRBV11-2 and TRBJ2-7): EAGVAQSPRYKIIEKRQSVAFWCNPISGHATLYWYQQILGQGPKLLIQFQNNGVVDDSQLPKDRFSAERLKGVDSTLKIQPAKLEDSAVYLCASSLPAGVTYEQYFGPGTRLTVT.

This clonotype was seen only a few times. J is TRBJ1-6 and V is TRBV20-1; unclear D gene. The V gene's germline CDR1 is DFQATT and CDR2 SNEGSKA (reference sequence). This CDR3 has 14 amino acids. V was pared by 1 base and J by 8 bases, with 12 bases between. CDR3 nucleotides: TGCAGTGCTAGAGTCCAGGTGTGGCATTCACCCCTCCACTTT. This encodes CSARVQVWHSPLHF.

This clonotype was counted a few times. The rearrangement links TRBV19 to TRBJ1-1; D gene unclear. The CDR3 runs to 13 residues. Trimming took off 2 bases at V and 5 bases at J, with 9 bases between the two ends. CDR1 is LNHDA and CDR2 is SQIVND in the germline V gene (reference sequence). The CDR3 sequence: CASSIYPETEAFF. The CDR3 region has the DNA TGTGCCAGTAGTATATACCCGGAGACTGAAGCTTTCTTT. The variable domain in full, completed from reference TRBV19 and TRBJ1-1, reads DGGITQSPKYLFRKEGQNVTLSCEQNLNHDAMYWYRQDPGQGLRLIYYSQIVNDFQKGDIAEGYSVSREKKESFPLTVTSAQKNPTAFYLCASSIYPETEAFFGQGTRLTVV.

This clonotype has ten or more counts. The chain is built from TRBV7-9 and TRBJ1-1; 10 nucleotides agree with TRBD1. Germline values: CDR1 SEHNR, CDR2 FQNEAQ (reference sequence). The CDR3 is made up of 14 amino acids. J lost 11 bases, V lost 5 bases, and 11 bases had no gene match. The CDR3 region has the DNA TGTGCCAGCAGCCCTGGACAGGGGGTTCTTCCCGCTTTCTTT. Translated, it gives CASSPGQGVLPAFF.

This clonotype appeared a few times. The V call is TRBV3-1, the J call TRBJ1-6; D not resolved. The germline V gene encodes CDR1 LGHDT and CDR2 YNNKEL (reference sequence). The CDR3 spans 13 residues. The germline V and J ends were trimmed by 2 bases and 11 bases, with 10 bases remaining between them. CDR3 DNA: TGTGCCAGCAGCCAATCGGTGGGTCCACCCCTCCACTTT. Translation gives CASSQSVGPPLHF.

A remark on this clonotype: The CDR3 does not end in the conserved phenylalanine or tryptophan, so this is likely a read error. V and J are TRBV29-1 and TRBJ2-7; D gene ambiguous. Germline CDR1 and CDR2: SQVTM and ANQGSEA. V shed 2 bases and J shed 0 bases, with 17 bases lying between them. The length of the CDR3 is 16 residues. The CDR3 loop reads CSVEKWVGLGSYEQYL. CDR3 nucleotides: TGCAGCGTTGAAAAATGGGTAGGGTTGGGCTCCTACGAGCAGTACCTC.

At least ten counts were recorded for this clonotype. The chain has TRBV15 and TRBJ1-1; TRBD1 agrees at 7 bases. The CDR3 runs 16 residues. J was trimmed by 1 base and V by 2 bases; bases with no gene match: 7. Germline V gene sequence: CDR1 LNHNV, CDR2 YYDKDF (reference sequence). The CDR3 sequence: CATSRTSRTGNTEAFF. CDR3 in DNA: TGTGCCACCAGCAGAACCTCCCGGACAGGGAACACTGAAGCTTTCTTT. Complete variable domain (other parts from reference TRBV15 and TRBJ1-1): DAMVIQNPRYQVTQFGKPVTLSCSQTLNHNVMYWYQQKSSQAPKLLFHYYDKDFNNEADTPDNFQSRRPNTSFCFLDIRSPGLGDTAMYLCATSRTSRTGNTEAFFGQGTRLTVV.

This clonotype was seen only a few times. The chain uses TRBV20-1 and TRBJ2-7; D is ambiguous. V was pared by 4 bases and J by 4 bases, with 8 bases between. The germline V gene has CDR1 DFQATT and CDR2 SNEGSKA (reference sequence). This CDR3 comprises 11 residues. The CDR3 spells CSANRWYEQYF. The CDR3 coding sequence is TGCAGTGCTAATCGTTGGTACGAGCAGTACTTC.

This clonotype was seen many times. The genes are TRBV29-1 and TRBJ2-5; 10 bases match TRBD2. V was pared by 6 bases and J by 4 bases, with 2 bases of the junction left unmatched. This CDR3 spans 12 amino acids. Germline V gene lookup returns CDR1 SQVTM and CDR2 ANQGSEA. CDR3 sequence reads: CSVGLAIETQYF. Here the CDR3 DNA reads TGCAGCGTGGGACTAGCGATAGAGACCCAGTACTTC. Complete variable domain (other parts from reference TRBV29-1 and TRBJ2-5): SAVISQKPSRDICQRGTSLTIQCQVDSQVTMMFWYRQQPGQSLTLIATANQGSEATYESGFVIDKFPISRPNLTFSTLTVSNMSPEDSSIYLCSVGLAIETQYFGPGTRLLVL.